This T cell receptor (beta chain) originates from a study of PD-1 blockade in classical Hodgkin lymphoma. This CDR3 is 11 amino acids long. Germline loops: CDR1 SGHKS, CDR2 YYEKEE (reference sequence). V lost 4 bases and J lost 2, with 4 bases in between. Generated by immunoSEQ multiplex PCR, the TCRdb table keeps only in-frame clones and is missing some. This sample has nearly 100,000 clones, with approximately 88% found just once. All trial patients relapsed after autologous stem cell transplantation. The chain recombines TRBV5-5 with TRBJ2-7; unclear D gene. The TCR was taken from a human donor with classical Hodgkin lymphoma. The source material was peripheral blood mononuclear cells (PBMCs), sampled at baseline. This CDR3 reads CASSLTYEQYF. In nucleotides, the CDR3 is TGTGCCAGCAGCCTCACCTACGAGCAGTACTTC.